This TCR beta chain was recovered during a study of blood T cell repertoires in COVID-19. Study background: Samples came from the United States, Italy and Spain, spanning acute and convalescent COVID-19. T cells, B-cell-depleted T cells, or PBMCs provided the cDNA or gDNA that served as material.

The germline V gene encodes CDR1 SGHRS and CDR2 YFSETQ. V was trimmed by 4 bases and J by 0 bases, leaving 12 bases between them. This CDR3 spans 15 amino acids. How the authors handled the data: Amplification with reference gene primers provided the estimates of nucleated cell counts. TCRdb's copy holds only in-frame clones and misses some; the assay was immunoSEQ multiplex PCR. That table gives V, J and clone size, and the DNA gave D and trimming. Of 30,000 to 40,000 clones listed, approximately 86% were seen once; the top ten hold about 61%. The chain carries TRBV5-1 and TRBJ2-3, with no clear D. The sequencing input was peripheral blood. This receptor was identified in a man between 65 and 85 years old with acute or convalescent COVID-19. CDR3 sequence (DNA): TGCGCCAGCAGCCTGGAGCTGGGCAGCACAGATACGCAGTATTTT. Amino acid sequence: CASSLELGSTDTQYF.